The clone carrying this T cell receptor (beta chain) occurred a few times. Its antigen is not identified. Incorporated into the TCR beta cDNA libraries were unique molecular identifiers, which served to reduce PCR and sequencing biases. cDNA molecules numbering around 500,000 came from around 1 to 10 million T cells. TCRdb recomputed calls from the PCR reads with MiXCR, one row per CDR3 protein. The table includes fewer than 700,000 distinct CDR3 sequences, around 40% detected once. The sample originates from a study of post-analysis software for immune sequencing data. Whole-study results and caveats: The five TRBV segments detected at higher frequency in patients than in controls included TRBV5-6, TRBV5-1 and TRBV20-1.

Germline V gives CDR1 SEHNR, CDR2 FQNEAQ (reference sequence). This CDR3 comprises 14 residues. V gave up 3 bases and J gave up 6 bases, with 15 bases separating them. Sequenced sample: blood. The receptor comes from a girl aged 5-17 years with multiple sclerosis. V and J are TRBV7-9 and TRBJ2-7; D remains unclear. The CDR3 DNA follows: TGTGCCAGCAGCTTCCGGGCCCGAGTCACCGAGCAGTACTTC. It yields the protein CASSFRARVTEQYF.